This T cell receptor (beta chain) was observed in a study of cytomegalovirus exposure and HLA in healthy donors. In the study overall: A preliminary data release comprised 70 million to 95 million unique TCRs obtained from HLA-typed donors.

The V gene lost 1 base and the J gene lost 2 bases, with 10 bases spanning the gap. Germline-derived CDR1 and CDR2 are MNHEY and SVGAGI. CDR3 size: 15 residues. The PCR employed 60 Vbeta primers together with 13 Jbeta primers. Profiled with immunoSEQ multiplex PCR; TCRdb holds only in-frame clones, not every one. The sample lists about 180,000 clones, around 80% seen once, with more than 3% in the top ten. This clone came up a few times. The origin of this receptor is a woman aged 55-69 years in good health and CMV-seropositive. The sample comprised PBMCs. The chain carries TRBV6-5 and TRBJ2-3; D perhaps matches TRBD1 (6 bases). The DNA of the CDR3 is TGTGCCAGCAGTTACTGGGGACAAAACACAGATACGCAGTATTTT. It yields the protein CASSYWGQNTDTQYF.